This TCR beta chain is drawn from a study of Graves' ophthalmopathy and Graves' hyperthyroidism. There are many counts of this clonotype. This CDR3 contains 20 residues. V lost 3 bases to trimming and J lost 3 bases, with 27 bases between them. The germline CDR1 and CDR2 sequences are DFQATT and SNEGSKA (reference sequence). Clinical symptoms and serum thyroxine were used for diagnosis; TRAb, thyroid ultrasound and orbital computed tomography were also relied on. As the template, RNA transcripts were used to amplify TCR beta CDR3 regions. The authors performed first-round RT-PCR with HTBI primers and then a second-round multiplex PCR. In TCRdb, the multiplex PCR reads were re-called with MiXCR into one record per CDR3 protein. Of 300,000 to 400,000 distinct CDR3 sequences in the sample, 17% were seen once.

Sequenced input: peripheral blood. The clonotype comes from an adult man with Graves' ophthalmopathy. V is TRBV20-1 and J is TRBJ2-6; D might be TRBD1 or TRBD2, each matching 5 bases. This chain's CDR3 is CSASSWERLQGVVGANVLTF. The DNA of the CDR3 is TGCAGTGCTAGTTCCTGGGAGAGACTCCAGGGTGTGGTTGGGGCCAACGTCCTGACTTTC.